This TCR beta chain was sequenced in a study of T-cell reconstitution after alpha-beta-depleted transplantation in children. CDR1 and CDR2 from the germline V gene are DFQATT and SNEGSKA (reference sequence). The CDR3 spans 14 residues. Trimming left V 1 base short and J 2 bases short, with 12 bases between. TCRbeta library construction was performed incorporating unique molecular identifiers. Via MiXCR, TCRdb re-called the PCR reads, giving one row per CDR3 protein. The sample contains just under 550,000 distinct CDR3 sequences, approximately 16% of which appear only once. This rearrangement joins TRBV20-1 to TRBJ2-7, with D possibly being TRBD1 (6 bases). The TCR originated in a human donor who donated a stem cell graft to a child with acute lymphoblastic leukemia. This material consisted of PBMCs from the stem cell graft donor, taken from the stem cell graft. This chain's CDR3 is CSARAPTGPYEQYF. In DNA form, the CDR3 reads TGCAGTGCTAGAGCCCCGACAGGACCCTACGAGCAGTACTTC.